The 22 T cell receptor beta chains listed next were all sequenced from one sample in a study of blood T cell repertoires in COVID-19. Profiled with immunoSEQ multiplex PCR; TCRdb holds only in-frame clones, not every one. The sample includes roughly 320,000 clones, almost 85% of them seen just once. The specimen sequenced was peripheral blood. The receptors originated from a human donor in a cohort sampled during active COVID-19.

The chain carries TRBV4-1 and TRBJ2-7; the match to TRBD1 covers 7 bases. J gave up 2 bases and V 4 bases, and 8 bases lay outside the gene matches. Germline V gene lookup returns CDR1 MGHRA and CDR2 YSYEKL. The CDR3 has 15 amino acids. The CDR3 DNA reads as TGCGCCAGCAGCCGAGAGACAGGGAGACCCTACGAGCAGTACTTC. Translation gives CASSRETGRPYEQYF.

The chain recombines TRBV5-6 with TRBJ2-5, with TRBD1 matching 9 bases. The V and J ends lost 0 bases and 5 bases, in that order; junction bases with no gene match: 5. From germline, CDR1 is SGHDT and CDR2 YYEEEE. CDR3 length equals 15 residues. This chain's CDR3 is CASSLVRDRDETQYF. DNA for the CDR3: TGTGCCAGCAGCTTGGTCCGGGACAGGGACGAGACCCAGTACTTC.

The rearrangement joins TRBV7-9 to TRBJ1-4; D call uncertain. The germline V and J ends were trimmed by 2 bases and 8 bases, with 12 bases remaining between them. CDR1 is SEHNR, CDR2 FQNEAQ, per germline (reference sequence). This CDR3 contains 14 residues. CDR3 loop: CASSLSQVEEKLFF. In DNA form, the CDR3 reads TGTGCCAGCAGCTTATCGCAGGTTGAAGAAAAACTGTTTTTT.

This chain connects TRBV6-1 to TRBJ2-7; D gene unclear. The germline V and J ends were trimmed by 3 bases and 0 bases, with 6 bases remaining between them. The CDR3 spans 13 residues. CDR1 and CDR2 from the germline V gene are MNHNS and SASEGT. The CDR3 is CASSEKSSYEQYF. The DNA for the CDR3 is TGTGCCAGCAGTGAGAAGAGCTCCTACGAGCAGTACTTC.

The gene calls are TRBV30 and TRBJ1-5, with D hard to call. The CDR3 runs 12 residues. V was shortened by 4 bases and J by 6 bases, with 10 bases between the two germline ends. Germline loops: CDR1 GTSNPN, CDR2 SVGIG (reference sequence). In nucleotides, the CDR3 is TGTGCCTGGAATCGGGGAGGTCAGCCCCAGCATTTT. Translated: CAWNRGGQPQHF.

CDR3 amino acids: CATSDSRRGGDEKLFF. In DNA, the CDR3 is TGTGCCACCAGTGATTCGAGGAGAGGGGGTGATGAAAAACTGTTTTTT. The chain combines TRBV24-1 with TRBJ1-4; a weak D match, TRBD1 (6 bases). V was trimmed by 2 bases and J by 6 bases, leaving 15 bases between them. Germline V gene data show CDR1 as KGHDR and CDR2 as SFDVKD. The CDR3 spans 16 residues.

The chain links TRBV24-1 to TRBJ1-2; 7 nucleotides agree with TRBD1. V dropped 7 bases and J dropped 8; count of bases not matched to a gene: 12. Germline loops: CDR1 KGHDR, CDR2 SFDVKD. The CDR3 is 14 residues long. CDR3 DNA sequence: TGTGCCACCAGAGTCAGGGGGAGAACGGAGGGCTACACCTTC. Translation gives CATRVRGRTEGYTF.

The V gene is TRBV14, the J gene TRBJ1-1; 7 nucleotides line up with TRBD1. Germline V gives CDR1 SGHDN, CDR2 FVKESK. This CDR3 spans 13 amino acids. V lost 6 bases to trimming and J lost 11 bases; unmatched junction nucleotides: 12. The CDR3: CASSAGDSRSAFF. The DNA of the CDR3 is TGTGCCAGCAGTGCCGGGGACAGCCGGTCGGCTTTCTTT.

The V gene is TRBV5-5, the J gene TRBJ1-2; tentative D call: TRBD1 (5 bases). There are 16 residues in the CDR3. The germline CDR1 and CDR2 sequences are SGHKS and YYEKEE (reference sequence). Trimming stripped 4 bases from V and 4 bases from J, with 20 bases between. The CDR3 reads CASSPSAGKGSYGYTF. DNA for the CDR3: TGTGCCAGCAGCCCTTCCGCGGGGAAGGGGTCCTATGGCTACACCTTC.

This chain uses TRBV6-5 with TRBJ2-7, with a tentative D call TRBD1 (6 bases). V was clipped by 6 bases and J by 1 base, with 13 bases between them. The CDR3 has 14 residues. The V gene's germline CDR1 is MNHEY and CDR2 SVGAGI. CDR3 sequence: CASSPMDRSYEQYF. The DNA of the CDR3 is TGTGCCAGCAGCCCAATGGACAGATCCTACGAGCAGTACTTC.

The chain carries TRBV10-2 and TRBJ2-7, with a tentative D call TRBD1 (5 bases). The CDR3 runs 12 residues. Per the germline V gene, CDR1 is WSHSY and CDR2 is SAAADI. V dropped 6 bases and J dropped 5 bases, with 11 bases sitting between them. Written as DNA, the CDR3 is TGCGCCAGCAGGCAGGGTCTTAACGAGCAGTACTTC. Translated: CASRQGLNEQYF.

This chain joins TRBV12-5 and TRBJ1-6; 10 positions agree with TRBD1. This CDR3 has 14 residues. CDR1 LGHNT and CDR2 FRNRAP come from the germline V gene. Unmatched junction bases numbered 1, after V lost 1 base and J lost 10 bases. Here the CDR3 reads CASGLGQGASPLHF. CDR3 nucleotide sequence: TGTGCTAGTGGTTTGGGACAGGGGGCATCACCCCTCCACTTT.

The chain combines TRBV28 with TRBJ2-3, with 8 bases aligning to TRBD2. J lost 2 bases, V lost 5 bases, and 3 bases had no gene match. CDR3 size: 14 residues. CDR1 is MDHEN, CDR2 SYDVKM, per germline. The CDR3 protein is CASSKAGATDTQYF. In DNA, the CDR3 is TGTGCCAGCAGTAAAGCGGGGGCCACAGATACGCAGTATTTT.

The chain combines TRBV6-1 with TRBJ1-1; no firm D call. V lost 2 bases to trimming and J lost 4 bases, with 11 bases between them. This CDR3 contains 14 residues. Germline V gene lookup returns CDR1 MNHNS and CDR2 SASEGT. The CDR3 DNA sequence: TGTGCCAGCAGTGAATATCAAGGCGGCACTGAAGCTTTCTTT. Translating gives CASSEYQGGTEAFF.

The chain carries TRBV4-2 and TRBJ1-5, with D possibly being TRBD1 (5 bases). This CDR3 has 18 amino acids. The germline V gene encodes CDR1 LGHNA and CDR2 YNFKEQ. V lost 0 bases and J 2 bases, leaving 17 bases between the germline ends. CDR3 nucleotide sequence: TGTGCCAGCAGCCAAGATAATTTCGACAGATCAGGCAATCAGCCCCAGCATTTT. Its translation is CASSQDNFDRSGNQPQHF.

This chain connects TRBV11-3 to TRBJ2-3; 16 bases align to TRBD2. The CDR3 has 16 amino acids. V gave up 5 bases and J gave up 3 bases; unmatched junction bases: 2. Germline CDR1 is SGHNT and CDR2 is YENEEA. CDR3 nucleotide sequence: TGTGCCAGCAGCAGGGGACTAGCGGGGGGGACAGATACGCAGTATTTT. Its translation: CASSRGLAGGTDTQYF.

CDR3 loop: CATSGSQGYYGYTF. The CDR3, as DNA: TGTGCCACCAGTGGGTCCCAGGGCTACTATGGCTACACCTTC. The chain uses TRBV24-1 and TRBJ1-2; D is possibly TRBD1 (5 bases). V was trimmed by 5 bases and J by 3 bases, leaving 12 bases between them. The CDR3 sequence is 14 residues long. Germline-derived CDR1 and CDR2 are KGHDR and SFDVKD.

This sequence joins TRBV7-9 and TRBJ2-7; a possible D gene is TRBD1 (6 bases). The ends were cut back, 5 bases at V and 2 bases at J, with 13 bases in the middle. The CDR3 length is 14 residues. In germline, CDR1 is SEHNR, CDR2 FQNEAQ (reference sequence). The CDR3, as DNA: TGTGCCAGCAGCCAAATACAGGGAGCCTACGAGCAGTACTTC. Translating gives CASSQIQGAYEQYF. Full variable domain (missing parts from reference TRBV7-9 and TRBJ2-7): DTGVSQNPRHKITKRGQNVTFRCDPISEHNRLYWYRQTLGQGPEFLTYFQNEAQLEKSRLLSDRFSAERPKGSFSTLEIQRTEQGDSAMYLCASSQIQGAYEQYFGPGTRLTVT.

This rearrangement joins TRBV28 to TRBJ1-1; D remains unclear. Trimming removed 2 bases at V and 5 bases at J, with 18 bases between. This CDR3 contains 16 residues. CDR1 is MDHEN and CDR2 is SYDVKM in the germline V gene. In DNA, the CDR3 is TGTGCCAGCAGTTTAGGGAACGAGGGTACGGGTACTGAAGCTTTCTTT. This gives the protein CASSLGNEGTGTEAFF.

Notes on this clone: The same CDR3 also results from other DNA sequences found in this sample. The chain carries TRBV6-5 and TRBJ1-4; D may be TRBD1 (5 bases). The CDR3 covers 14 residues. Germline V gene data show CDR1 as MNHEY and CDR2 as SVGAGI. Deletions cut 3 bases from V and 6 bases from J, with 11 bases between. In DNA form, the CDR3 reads TGTGCCAGCAGTTATAGGGGCGGTGATGAAAAACTGTTTTTT. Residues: CASSYRGGDEKLFF.

The CDR3 DNA reads TGCGCCAGCAGCCAAGTAAGCCTGCACAACTATGGCTACACCTTC. It yields the protein CASSQVSLHNYGYTF. The chain couples TRBV4-1 to TRBJ1-2, with D uncertain. The CDR3 has 15 amino acids. Germline loops: CDR1 MGHRA, CDR2 YSYEKL. The V and J ends lost 1 base and 2 bases respectively, with 11 bases between them.

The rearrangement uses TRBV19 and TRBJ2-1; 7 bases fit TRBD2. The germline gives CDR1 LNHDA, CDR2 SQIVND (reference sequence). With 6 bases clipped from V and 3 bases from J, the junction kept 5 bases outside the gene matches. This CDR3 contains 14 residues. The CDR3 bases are TGTGCCAGTAGGTCCGGGGAGGGCTACAATGAGCAGTTCTTC. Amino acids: CASRSGEGYNEQFF.